This TCR beta chain stems from a study of CD8 T cells in Susac syndrome. Study-wide results and limits: The authors acknowledged that the study's TCR sequencing and HLA analysis involved relatively few individuals.

Points on this clonotype: Its antigen is as yet unknown.

Random-hexamer reverse transcription was applied to about 0.45 to 1 ug RNA. With immunoSEQ multiplex PCR, TCR beta CDR3 was amplified across 54 Vbeta and 13 Jbeta. TCRdb re-called the immunoSEQ multiplex PCR reads with MiXCR, one entry per CDR3 protein. Seen here are about 70,000 distinct CDR3 sequences, roughly 94% observed once, and the top ten hold 0.2% to 0.3%. Healthy donors acted as controls, with matching for age and sex. TEMRA cells underwent FACS enrichment and CD8+ and CD4+ T cells underwent negative isolation. The sample comprised CD8+ T cells from PBMCs. This sequence was found in a human donor in good health.

The CDR3 reads CASSSDRGHQETQYF. CDR3 sequence (DNA): TGCGCCAGCAGCTCAGACAGGGGGCATCAAGAGACCCAGTACTTC. The chain couples TRBV4-1 to TRBJ2-5; 10 nucleotides match TRBD1. With V trimmed by 5 bases and J by 2 bases, 5 bases remained unmatched. Germline V lookup: CDR1 MGHRA, CDR2 YSYEKL. This CDR3 has 15 residues.